This T cell receptor beta chain came from a study of blood T cell repertoires in COVID-19. Study overall: Specimens from acute and convalescent COVID-19 originated in the United States, Italy and Spain. From T cells, B-cell-depleted T cells, or PBMCs came the material, which was cDNA or gDNA.

Per the original methods: Researchers report that nucleated cell counts were estimated from reference gene primer amplification. Measured with immunoSEQ multiplex PCR; TCRdb has only the in-frame clones, and not every one. That table is the source of V, J and clone size, and D and trimming were worked out from the DNA. Of about 340,000 clones in the sample, around four fifths were seen once. This CDR3 spans 15 amino acids. Trimming removed 6 bases from V and 0 bases from J; junction bases left unmatched: 5. Looked up from germline, CDR1 is MNHEY and CDR2 is SVGAGI. The chain carries TRBV6-5 and TRBJ1-5; 7 bases fit TRBD1. Sequences were obtained from peripheral blood. The sequence was collected from a man aged 25 to 45 with active or convalescent COVID-19. The CDR3 sequence is CASSRDRDSNQPQHF. The DNA of the CDR3 is TGTGCCAGCAGCCGGGACAGAGATAGCAATCAGCCCCAGCATTTT.